This T cell receptor (beta chain) was sequenced for a study of Graves' ophthalmopathy and Graves' hyperthyroidism. The authors used Ficoll-Paque density gradient centrifugation to separate PBMCs. The input was approximately 10 ml of fresh peripheral blood. In this sample, this clonotype turned up many times. The antigen is unknown. Scientists amplified the TCR beta CDR3 regions from RNA transcripts. Amplification began with first-round RT-PCR using HTBI primers, then second-round multiplex PCR was performed. Via MiXCR, TCRdb re-called the multiplex PCR reads, giving one row per CDR3 protein. The repertoire holds 350,000 to 400,000 distinct CDR3 sequences, with around 16% as singletons. CDR1 and CDR2 (germline): LGHNA, YNFKEQ. V shed 6 bases, J shed 3 bases, and the junction held 5 bases outside the gene matches. The CDR3 is 15 residues long. Findings of the study overall: Clonotypes were expanded in thyroid at above 0.001 frequency, and most also appeared in blood.

The rearrangement uses TRBV4-2 and TRBJ2-7; 13 nucleotides line up with TRBD2. The clonotype was recovered from a woman younger than 35 with Graves' ophthalmopathy. Sequencing was carried out using peripheral blood. CDR3 nucleotide sequence: TGTGCCAGCAGGTTTGGACTAGCGGGAGACTACGAGCAGTACTTC. Its translation is CASRFGLAGDYEQYF.